A single TCR beta chain is shown here with its context. Its antigen is undetermined. Trimming stripped 0 bases from V and 0 bases from J, with 13 bases between. The CDR3 length is 18 residues. In germline, CDR1 is SGHNT, CDR2 YYREEE (reference sequence). This record belongs to a study of cytomegalovirus exposure and HLA in healthy donors. Study information: Among the roughly 400 donors who were genotyped, over 70% fell in the genetic ancestry cluster that is associated with self-reported Caucasian donors. The study's findings and limits: In a later analysis, TCR association rates varied by HLA locus: DRB1 most, HLA-C fewest.

A multiplex PCR was run with 60 Vbeta primers and 13 Jbeta primers. TCRdb keeps only in-frame clones here, not all; method: immunoSEQ multiplex PCR. The sample's table shows 100,000 to 150,000 clones. This chain joins TRBV5-4 and TRBJ2-6; tentative D call: TRBD2 (5 bases). This TCR was recovered from a man in his thirties or forties in good health and CMV-seronegative. The sample consisted of PBMCs. CDR3 coding DNA: TGTGCCAGCAGCTTGGTAGAGGGCAGCAGCTCTGGGGCCAACGTCCTGACTTTC. It is translated as CASSLVEGSSSGANVLTF.